One sample yielded the 23 T cell receptor beta chains listed below, sequenced in a study of T cells in women clearing cervical HPV infection. The method was immunoSEQ multiplex PCR; TCRdb's version includes in-frame clones alone and lacks a portion of them. The sample spans about 35,000 clones; the ten largest clones claim about 7.2%. The sequencing input was blood buffy coat. The receptor source for this set is a woman aged 18-69 years with a cervical HPV16 infection that either progressed to CIN3+ or cleared (not recorded which).

The CDR3 spells CSAPPHRETDTQYF. Partial CDR3 DNA: TGCAGTGCTCCTCCCCACAGGGAAACAGATACG. This chain joins TRBV20-1 and TRBJ2-3; the D gene is possibly TRBD1 (6 bases). Read data end 3 residues before the CDR3 end; the end is taken from the germline J gene. Deletions cut 5 bases from V and 3 bases from J, with 15 bases between. Germline-derived CDR1 and CDR2 are DFQATT and SNEGSKA (reference sequence). The CDR3 runs to 14 residues.

In regard to this clone: The read is 3 residues too short to cover the CDR3 end, so that end is filled in from the germline J gene. J is TRBJ2-1 and V is TRBV20-1; perhaps TRBD1 as D (5 bases). Germline V gene data show CDR1 as DFQATT and CDR2 as SNEGSKA (reference sequence). V lost 2 bases to trimming and J lost 6 bases, with 8 bases between them. The CDR3 spans 12 residues. Incomplete CDR3 DNA: TGCAGTGCTAGACGTGACAGCAATGAG. It yields the protein CSARRDSNE. The full CDR3 sequence reads CSARRDSNEQFF.

CDR3: CASSPRQGVGYGYTF. The sequenced CDR3 bases are TGTGCCAGCAGCCCTAGGCAGGGGGTAGGCTATGGC. The J gene is TRBJ1-2, the V gene TRBV11-2; 7 positions agree with TRBD1. Read coverage stops 3 residues before the CDR3 terminus; the germline J gene supplies the remainder. CDR3 length: 15 amino acids. The germline V gene encodes CDR1 SGHAT and CDR2 FQNNGV. V was pared by 5 bases and J by 4 bases, with 10 bases of the junction left unmatched.

The DNA read from the CDR3 is TGTGCCAGTAGTAACCGAGGACAGGCTACAAAGCAGACC. Amino acid sequence: CASSNRGQATKQT. The CDR3, in full, reads CASSNRGQATKQTQYF. The chain combines TRBV19 with TRBJ2-5; 7 bases align to TRBD1. Sequencing ends 3 residues short of the CDR3 end; the germline J gene provides the rest. This CDR3 spans 16 amino acids. V was clipped by 4 bases and J by 6 bases; unmatched bases: 14. From germline, CDR1 is LNHDA and CDR2 SQIVND (reference sequence). Together with reference TRBV19 and TRBJ2-5, the CDR3 gives the full variable domain: DGGITQSPKYLFRKEGQNVTLSCEQNLNHDAMYWYRQDPGQGLRLIYYSQIVNDFQKGDIAEGYSVSREKKESFPLTVTSAQKNPTAFYLCASSNRGQATKQTQYFGPGTRLLVL.

Remarks on this clone: The CDR3 end falls 3 residues outside the read, so it is completed with the germline J gene. The V call is TRBV7-2, the J call TRBJ2-1; either TRBD1 or TRBD2 may fit D (5 bases each). V was pared by 6 bases and J by 8 bases, with 11 bases between. Germline CDR1 is SGHTA and CDR2 is FQGNSA. The CDR3 has 12 amino acids. Here the CDR3 reads CASRDRGDEQFF. The DNA read from the CDR3 is TGTGCCAGCAGGGACCGAGGGGATGAG.

Remarks on this clone: With the read ending 3 residues before the CDR3 end, the germline J gene is used to fill in that end. The chain is built from TRBV20-1 and TRBJ1-2; weak D call: TRBD1 (6 bases). Germline V gene data show CDR1 as DFQATT and CDR2 as SNEGSKA (reference sequence). Trimming stripped 3 bases from V and 4 bases from J, with 18 bases between. The CDR3 is 15 amino acids. CDR3 bases read: TGCAGTGCTAGGGGGCTGGGGGCGCTTGGCTATGGC. It specifies CSARGLGALGYG. The whole CDR3 reads CSARGLGALGYGYTF.

As concerns this clone: The read halts 3 residues ahead of the CDR3 end, with the missing end drawn from the germline J gene. The rearrangement uses TRBV7-9 and TRBJ2-2; no clear D gene. Germline CDR1 reads SEHNR; CDR2 reads FQNEAQ (reference sequence). The CDR3 has 14 amino acids. Between the trimmed V and J ends, which lost 1 base and 5 bases, there was a span of 8 bases. Here the CDR3 reads CASSLVVQTGELFF. The part of the CDR3 DNA that was read is TGTGCCAGCAGCTTAGTTGTCCAAACCGGGGAG.

With respect to this clone: Mismatch with germline at one junction end may stem from a read error. The read ends 3 residues early relative to the CDR3; the germline J gene fills the gap. The J gene is TRBJ2-1, the V gene TRBV19; 11 positions agree with TRBD2. The CDR3 runs to 15 residues. CDR1 and CDR2 (germline): LNHDA, SQIVND (reference sequence). The DNA read from the CDR3 is TGTACCAGTACCACTAGCGGGAGCTCCTACAATGAG. It encodes CTSTTSGSSYNE. The whole CDR3 is CTSTTSGSSYNEQFF.

Note on this clone: The read terminates 3 residues ahead of where the CDR3 ends, so the germline J gene completes it. The chain recombines TRBV20-1 with TRBJ1-4; D gene ambiguous. V lost 6 bases and J lost 6, with 8 bases in between. Germline CDR1 DFQATT, CDR2 SNEGSKA (reference sequence). The CDR3 has 11 amino acids. This chain's CDR3 is CSARGYEKLFF. CDR3 bases read: TGCAGTGCCCGAGGGTATGAAAAA.

In regard to this clone: The CDR3 end falls 3 residues outside the read, so it is completed with the germline J gene. V gene TRBV6-1 combines with J gene TRBJ2-4, with D maybe TRBD2 (6 bases). Germline CDR1 MNHNS, CDR2 SASEGT. The CDR3 is 13 amino acids. CDR3 sequence reads: CASSDILSGGQYF. The CDR3 DNA, read in part, is TGTGCCAGCAGTGATATACTTAGCGGTGGT.

Concerning this clone itself: An end of the junction differs from the germline gene, which may be a read error. The missing CDR3 end, 3 residues past where the read stops, is filled in from the germline J gene. This chain links TRBV4-2 with TRBJ1-1; no clear D gene. CDR1 and CDR2 (germline): LGHNA, YNFKEQ. This CDR3 region has 14 residues. The CDR3 protein is CASSQERVNGEAFF. The CDR3 DNA, read in part, is TGCGCCAGCAGCCAAGAACGGGTAAACGGTGAA.

For this clone: The missing CDR3 end, 3 residues past where the read stops, is filled in from the germline J gene. V usage is TRBV6-2 or TRBV6-3 and J usage is TRBJ1-1, with a tentative D call TRBD1 (5 bases). The ends were cut back, 5 bases at V and 1 base at J, with 11 bases in the middle. Germline CDR1 MNHEY, CDR2 SVGEGT. The CDR3 length is 14 residues. CDR3 residues: CASSPLGGNTEAFF. Incomplete CDR3 DNA: TGTGCCAGCAGTCCCCTCGGGGGGAACACTGAA.

For this clone: The sequenced fragment ends 3 residues before the CDR3 boundary, so the rest is inferred from the germline J gene. The chain carries TRBV20-1 and TRBJ2-3, with 10 positions matching TRBD1. The germline CDR1 and CDR2 sequences are DFQATT and SNEGSKA (reference sequence). The CDR3 has 18 amino acids. Germline trimming cut 6 bases from V and 1 base from J; bases unmatched to any gene: 16. CDR3 in amino acids: CSALQTGGRVFGTDTQYF. The sequenced part of the CDR3 DNA is TGCAGTGCCCTCCAGACAGGGGGCCGTGTTTTTGGCACAGATACG.

Note on this clone: Read data end 3 residues before the CDR3 end; the end is taken from the germline J gene. V is TRBV5-1 and J is TRBJ2-7; no reliable D call. CDR1 is SGHRS, CDR2 YFSETQ, per germline. The V gene lost 0 bases and the J gene lost 6 bases, with 16 bases spanning the gap. The CDR3 extends over 15 amino acids. The CDR3 loop reads CASSLDHRRNSEQYF. The DNA read from the CDR3 is TGCGCCAGCAGCTTGGACCACCGCAGGAACTCCGAG.

As concerns this clone: The read ends 3 residues early relative to the CDR3; the germline J gene fills the gap. The chain uses TRBV10-3 and TRBJ2-1; D gene unclear. Germline V gene data show CDR1 as ENHRY and CDR2 as SYGVKD. V dropped 7 bases and J dropped 4 bases, with 14 bases sitting between them. This CDR3 spans 14 amino acids. Incomplete CDR3 DNA: TGTGCCATCAAGTACAGTGATGTATACAATGAG. It is translated as CAIKYSDVYNE. The full CDR3 protein reads CAIKYSDVYNEQFF.

Points on this clone: One end of the junction is discordant with germline, which a read error may explain. The read terminates 3 residues ahead of where the CDR3 ends, so the germline J gene completes it. The chain carries TRBV19 and TRBJ1-6, with D possibly TRBD1 on 5 matching bases. CDR3 length equals 14 residues. Germline CDR1 LNHDA, CDR2 SQIVND (reference sequence). CDR3 bases read: TGTGCCAGTAGTACCGTCCTACAGGCTTCAACC. Translating it yields CASSTVLQAST. From start to end, the CDR3 is CASSTVLQASTLHF.

On this clone itself: The DNA ends 3 residues before the CDR3 does, and the rest of the CDR3 is filled in from the germline J gene. The genes are TRBV20-1 and TRBJ2-3, with 11 positions matching TRBD1. CDR3 length equals 15 residues. J gave up 7 bases and V 0 bases, and 6 bases lay outside the gene matches. Germline values: CDR1 DFQATT, CDR2 SNEGSKA (reference sequence). This CDR3 reads CSARERTGGLHTQYF. The sequenced part of the CDR3 DNA is TGCAGTGCTAGAGAGAGGACAGGGGGCTTACATACG.

About this clone: The missing CDR3 end, 3 residues past where the read stops, is filled in from the germline J gene. This sequence joins TRBV11-3 and TRBJ2-7; the D gene is possibly TRBD2 (5 bases). This CDR3 comprises 15 residues. Germline-derived CDR1 and CDR2 are SGHNT and YENEEA. V lost 5 bases, J lost 1 base, and 15 bases lay in between. CDR3 DNA, as far as it was read: TGTGCCAGCAGCCGGCAGCAAGAGGGTTCCTACGAG. It codes for CASSRQQEGSYE. The full CDR3 protein is CASSRQQEGSYEQYF.

For this clone: The read comes to an end 3 residues before the CDR3 does, leaving the germline J gene to fill in the end. The gene calls are TRBV10-3 and TRBJ1-1; D is unresolved. The CDR3 is 11 residues long. Germline V gene sequence: CDR1 ENHRY, CDR2 SYGVKD. Trimming shortened V by 10 bases and J by 1 base, and 7 bases separated the two germline ends. CDR3 DNA, as far as it was read: TGTGCCACCTATGAGAACACTGAA. Encoded protein: CATYENTE. The whole CDR3 is CATYENTEAFF.

A note on this clone: The CDR3 goes on 3 residues after the read ends, and that part is filled in from the germline J gene. V usage is TRBV7-2 and J usage is TRBJ2-4; possibly TRBD2 for D (6 bases). Germline V gene sequence: CDR1 SGHTA, CDR2 FQGNSA. CDR3 length: 15 residues. The covered CDR3 bases are TGTGCCAGCAGCCCTGGCGGGACTCCGACCTATGGT. Translation: CASSPGGTPTYG. The CDR3, in full, reads CASSPGGTPTYGQYF.

On this clone: The read comes to an end 3 residues before the CDR3 does, leaving the germline J gene to fill in the end. This chain uses TRBV7-9 with TRBJ2-1; 7 bases line up with TRBD1. This CDR3 contains 15 residues. The ends lost 3 bases at V and 2 bases at J; junction bases unmatched: 4. CDR1 is SEHNR and CDR2 is FQNEAQ in the germline V gene (reference sequence). The covered CDR3 bases are TGTGCCAGCAGCTTCGACAGGGCGACCTACAATGAG. It is translated as CASSFDRATYNE. The CDR3 as a whole reads CASSFDRATYNEQFF.

As concerns this clone: The observed sequence ends 3 residues before the CDR3 terminus, with the missing tail filled in from the germline J gene. V and J are TRBV6-2 or TRBV6-3 and TRBJ2-7; possibly TRBD2 for D (6 bases). CDR3 length equals 16 residues. Per the germline V gene, CDR1 is MNHEY and CDR2 is SVGEGT. Between the trimmed V and J ends, which lost 0 bases and 1 base, there was a span of 13 bases. This CDR3 reads CASSYSRRGQSYEQYF. The covered CDR3 bases are TGTGCCAGCAGTTACTCGAGGCGGGGCCAGTCCTACGAG.

Turning to this clone: The read is 3 residues too short to cover the CDR3 end, so that end is filled in from the germline J gene. This chain links TRBV9 with TRBJ2-1; 7 bases are a match to TRBD2. Trimming cost V 2 bases and J 3 bases; bases outside gene matches: 2. The CDR3 length is 14 residues. CDR1 is SGDLS and CDR2 is YYNGEE in the germline V gene. The CDR3 sequence is CASSVGGGYNEQFF. The CDR3 DNA, read in part, is TGTGCCAGCAGCGTTGGGGGGGGCTACAATGAG.